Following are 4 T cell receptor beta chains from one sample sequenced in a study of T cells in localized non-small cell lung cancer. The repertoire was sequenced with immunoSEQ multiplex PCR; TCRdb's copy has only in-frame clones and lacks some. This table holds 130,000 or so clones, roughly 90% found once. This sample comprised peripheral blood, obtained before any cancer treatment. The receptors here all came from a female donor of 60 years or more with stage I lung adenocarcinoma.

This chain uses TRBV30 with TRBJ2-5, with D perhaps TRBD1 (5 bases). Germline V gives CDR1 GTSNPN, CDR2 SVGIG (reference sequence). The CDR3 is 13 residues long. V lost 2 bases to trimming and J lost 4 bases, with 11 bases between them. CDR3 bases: TGTGCCTGGAGTCCAGGGTGGGGAGAGACCCAGTACTTC. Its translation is CAWSPGWGETQYF.

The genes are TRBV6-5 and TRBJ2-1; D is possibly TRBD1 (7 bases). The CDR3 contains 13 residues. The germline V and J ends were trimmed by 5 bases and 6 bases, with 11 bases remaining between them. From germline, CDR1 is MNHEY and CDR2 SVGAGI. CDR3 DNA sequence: TGTGCCAGCAGTGGAGGGGACAGCAATGAGCAGTTCTTC. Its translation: CASSGGDSNEQFF.

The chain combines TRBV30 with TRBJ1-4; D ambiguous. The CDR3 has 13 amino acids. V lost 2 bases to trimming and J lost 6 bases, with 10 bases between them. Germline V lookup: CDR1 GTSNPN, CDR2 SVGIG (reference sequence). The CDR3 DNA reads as TGTGCCTGGAGTCCGGGGTGGTATGAAAAACTGTTTTTT. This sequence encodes CAWSPGWYEKLFF.

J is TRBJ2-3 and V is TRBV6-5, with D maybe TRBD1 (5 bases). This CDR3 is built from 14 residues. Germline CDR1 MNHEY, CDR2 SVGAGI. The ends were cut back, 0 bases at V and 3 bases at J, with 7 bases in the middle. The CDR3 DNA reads TGTGCCAGCAGTTACTCAAGGGGAACAGATACGCAGTATTTT. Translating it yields CASSYSRGTDTQYF.